These 21 T cell receptor beta chains came from one sample sequenced in a study of tumor-infiltrating lymphocytes in primary liver carcinoma. Making TCR beta cDNA involved approximately 0.5 ug total RNA and a constant-region primer. Generation of the TCR beta libraries relied on three nested multiplex PCR rounds using slightly modified ARM-PCR. A C-beta reverse primer was combined with TRBV1-TRBV30 forward primers in the first two PCR rounds, and each round had roughly 11 cycles. TCRdb reprocessed the multiplex PCR reads via MiXCR and lists one record per CDR3 protein. The sample records approximately 330,000 distinct CDR3 sequences, about 65% being singletons. The researchers obtained blood RNA from unsorted whole blood and also extracted germline DNA. The specimen was peripheral blood. These receptors came from a man aged 40-49 years with primary liver carcinoma and hepatitis B virus infection.

Comment on this clonotype: An end of the junction does not agree with germline; a read error may underlie this. J is TRBJ2-1 and V is TRBV11-1; 11 bases map to TRBD2. CDR3 length: 18 amino acids. Germline CDR1 SGHAT, CDR2 FQDESV (reference sequence). The CDR3 DNA follows: TGTGTCAGCAGCCCGAGGGAGGGACTAGCGGCTCTCTCTGGTGAGCAGTTCTTC. It translates to CVSSPREGLAALSGEQFF.

V is TRBV5-1 and J is TRBJ2-6, with 13 bases aligning to TRBD2. Germline CDR1 reads SGHRS; CDR2 reads YFSETQ. The CDR3 extends over 19 amino acids. V shed 4 bases, J shed 2 bases, and the junction held 9 bases outside the gene matches. Here the CDR3 reads CASSPGFGLAGAGANVLTF. The CDR3, as DNA: TGCGCCAGCAGCCCCGGTTTTGGACTAGCGGGAGCTGGGGCCAACGTCCTGACTTTC.

The genes are TRBV29-1 and TRBJ2-1; no clear D gene. The CDR3 spans 13 residues. CDR1 SQVTM and CDR2 ANQGSEA come from the germline V gene. The CDR3 here is CSIRQSTLNEQFF. CDR3 nucleotides: TGCAGTATTCGCCAATCGACCCTCAATGAGCAGTTCTTC.

Notes on this clonotype: One junction end does not reproduce the germline sequence, and a read error may be involved. This rearrangement joins TRBV5-4 to TRBJ2-1, with 11 bases aligning to TRBD2. This CDR3 spans 16 amino acids. Germline CDR1 and CDR2: SGHNT and YYREEE (reference sequence). This CDR3 is CGSSPGTSGDANEQFF. In nucleotides, the CDR3 is TGTGGCAGCAGCCCCGGGACTAGCGGAGATGCGAATGAGCAGTTCTTC.

As to this clonotype: One end of the junction varies from germline; a read error may be responsible. CDR3 bases: TGTGCCAGCACTTTCCCGAGACACAACAATGTGCAGTTCTTC. This gives the protein CASTFPRHNNVQFF. The genes are TRBV11-2 and TRBJ2-1; no clear D gene. CDR3 size: 14 residues. From germline, CDR1 is SGHAT and CDR2 FQNNGV.

Note on this clonotype: The junction does not match germline at one end; this may be a read error. The V call is TRBV11-2, the J call TRBJ2-2, with D perhaps being TRBD1 or TRBD2 (6 bases each). The CDR3 is 11 residues long. Germline lookup yields CDR1 SGHAT and CDR2 FQNNGV. As DNA, the CDR3 is TGTGACCTAGGGGGGACCGGGGTGCTGTTTTTT. Its protein is CDLGGTGVLFF.

The chain links TRBV6-5 to TRBJ2-7; possible D gene TRBD2, 5 bases. This CDR3 has 12 residues. With 10 bases removed from V and 9 bases from J, the gap between germline ends came to 19 bases. Looked up from germline, CDR1 is MNHEY and CDR2 is SVGAGI. The CDR3 region is CAIGIRGAGQYF. CDR3 nucleotides: TGTGCCATCGGGATCCGGGGTGCCGGGCAGTACTTC.

The chain couples TRBV11-2 to TRBJ2-5, with a tentative D call TRBD1 (5 bases). V lost 1 base and J lost 9, with 15 bases in between. Germline assignment: CDR1 SGHAT and CDR2 FQNNGV. The CDR3 totals 14 residues. The CDR3 nucleotides read TGTGCCAGCAGCTTAGTCTGCAGGGCGCAGGCCCAGTACTTC. This sequence encodes CASSLVCRAQAQYF.

This clonotype was counted between two and nine times. The rearrangement joins TRBV5-5 to TRBJ2-2; 9 nucleotides match TRBD2. This CDR3 spans 15 amino acids. With V trimmed by 5 bases and J by 0 bases, 2 bases remained unmatched. The germline CDR1 and CDR2 sequences are SGHKS and YYEKEE (reference sequence). Here the CDR3 reads CASRIAGANTGELFF. In DNA form, the CDR3 reads TGTGCCAGCAGGATAGCGGGAGCGAACACCGGGGAGCTGTTTTTT.

The chain is built from TRBV6-1 and TRBJ1-1; D gene ambiguous. Looked up from germline, CDR1 is MNHNS and CDR2 is SASEGT. Trimming took 8 bases from V and 5 from J, leaving 12 bases between them. The CDR3 length is 12 residues. DNA of the CDR3: TGTGCCAGCGGGAAGTGGTCGACTGAAGCTTTCTTT. It encodes CASGKWSTEAFF.

The chain links TRBV29-1 to TRBJ2-1, with 9 bases lining up with TRBD2. This CDR3 region has 16 residues. Trimming at V came to 0 bases and at J to 2 bases, leaving 5 bases not matched to a gene. Germline CDR1 SQVTM, CDR2 ANQGSEA. Written as DNA, the CDR3 is TGCAGCGTTGAAGATCGGGGCGGGAGGGCCTACAATGAGCAGTTCTTC. It codes for CSVEDRGGRAYNEQFF.

Concerning this clonotype itself: A much larger clone lies a single base off, so this may be a read error. The V gene is TRBV6-6, the J gene TRBJ2-3; 12 bases fit TRBD2. The V gene end was trimmed by 6 bases and the J gene end by 3 bases; junction bases not matched to a gene: 10. From germline, CDR1 is MNHNY and CDR2 SVGAGI (reference sequence). The CDR3 loop spans 17 amino acids. The CDR3 coding sequence is TGTGCCAGCAGACCCGGGACTAGCGGGCCGAGTACAGATACGCAGTATTTT. Residues: CASRPGTSGPSTDTQYF.

Remarks on this clonotype: A single base separates this from a much larger clone, so it may be a read error. The chain uses TRBV6-5 and TRBJ1-6; D gene uncertain. Germline CDR1 MNHEY, CDR2 SVGAGI. This CDR3 is 15 amino acids long. The V gene lost 0 bases and the J gene lost 10 bases, with 13 bases spanning the gap. CDR3 residues: CASSYSKWINSPLHF. CDR3 nucleotide sequence: TGTGCCAGCAGTTACTCGAAGTGGATTAACTCACCCCTCCACTTT.

This clonotype was detected many times. This chain connects TRBV6-5 to TRBJ1-2; D is ambiguous. This CDR3 is built from 15 residues. Germline-derived CDR1 and CDR2 are MNHEY and SVGAGI. Trimming took 1 base from V and 0 from J, leaving 9 bases between them. Here the CDR3 reads CASSYLPAANYGYTF. For the CDR3, the DNA is TGTGCCAGCAGTTACTTACCGGCGGCTAACTATGGCTACACCTTC.

A note on this clonotype: The CDR3 end shows no conserved phenylalanine or tryptophan, and so a read error is likely. The rearrangement joins TRBV6-1 to TRBJ1-1; no clear D gene. Trimming stripped 3 bases from V and 5 bases from J, with 13 bases between. The CDR3 is 14 amino acids. Germline assignment: CDR1 MNHNS and CDR2 SASEGT. The CDR3 here is CASSDPWRGTEAFS. CDR3 in DNA: TGTGCCAGCAGTGATCCGTGGCGAGGGACTGAAGCTTTCTCT.

This clonotype was detected many times. This rearrangement joins TRBV4-3 to TRBJ2-1; TRBD2 aligns across 7 bases. Germline trimming cut 0 bases from V and 5 bases from J; bases unmatched to any gene: 4. The germline V gene encodes CDR1 LGHNA and CDR2 YSLEER. This CDR3 spans 15 amino acids. CDR3 nucleotides: TGCGCCAGCAGCCAAGACCTAGCGGATAACAATGAGCAGTTCTTC. This gives the protein CASSQDLADNNEQFF.

The V call is TRBV10-1, the J call TRBJ2-5; 7 bases line up with TRBD2. V dropped 0 bases and J dropped 5; count of bases not matched to a gene: 6. CDR1 is WNHNN, CDR2 SYGVQD, per germline (reference sequence). This CDR3 comprises 15 residues. Here the CDR3 DNA reads TGCGCCAGCAGTGAGTCCGTTAGCGGGTGGGAGACCCAGTACTTC. Its protein product is CASSESVSGWETQYF.

As regards this clonotype: With a much larger clone just one base away, this may be a read error. The chain links TRBV11-2 to TRBJ1-5, with D possibly TRBD1 on 6 matching bases. The CDR3 is made up of 17 amino acids. Germline-derived CDR1 and CDR2 are SGHAT and FQNNGV. CDR3 amino acids: CASSINGGPGGNQPQRF. The DNA of the CDR3 is TGTGCCAGCAGCATAAACGGGGGGCCGGGAGGCAATCAGCCCCAGCGTTTT.

With respect to this clonotype: This may be a read error, as it is one base from a much larger clone. V is TRBV30 and J is TRBJ2-3; maybe TRBD1 (5 bases). The CDR3 runs to 11 residues. V was cut by 4 bases and J by 8 bases, with 10 bases left in between. Germline assignment: CDR1 GTSNPN and CDR2 SVGIG (reference sequence). This chain's CDR3 is CAWTGNFTQYF. Here the CDR3 DNA reads TGTGCCTGGACAGGGAACTTTACGCAGTATTTT.

Points on this clonotype: At one boundary the junction diverges from the germline segment, which might be a read error. The chain employs TRBV10-2 and TRBJ1-5; D is uncertain. The CDR3 is made up of 13 amino acids. The V gene's germline CDR1 is WSHSY and CDR2 SAAADI. CDR3 sequence reads: CSSAITSNQPQHF. The CDR3 DNA reads TGCTCCAGTGCGATAACAAGCAATCAGCCCCAGCATTTT.

This clonotype came up a few times. This chain uses TRBV28 with TRBJ2-7; D not certain. V lost 6 bases and J lost 6, with 12 bases in between. Germline CDR1 MDHEN, CDR2 SYDVKM. The CDR3 is made up of 12 amino acids. The CDR3 sequence is CASSSGWGEQYF. The CDR3 DNA follows: TGTGCCAGCAGCTCCGGCTGGGGCGAGCAGTACTTC.